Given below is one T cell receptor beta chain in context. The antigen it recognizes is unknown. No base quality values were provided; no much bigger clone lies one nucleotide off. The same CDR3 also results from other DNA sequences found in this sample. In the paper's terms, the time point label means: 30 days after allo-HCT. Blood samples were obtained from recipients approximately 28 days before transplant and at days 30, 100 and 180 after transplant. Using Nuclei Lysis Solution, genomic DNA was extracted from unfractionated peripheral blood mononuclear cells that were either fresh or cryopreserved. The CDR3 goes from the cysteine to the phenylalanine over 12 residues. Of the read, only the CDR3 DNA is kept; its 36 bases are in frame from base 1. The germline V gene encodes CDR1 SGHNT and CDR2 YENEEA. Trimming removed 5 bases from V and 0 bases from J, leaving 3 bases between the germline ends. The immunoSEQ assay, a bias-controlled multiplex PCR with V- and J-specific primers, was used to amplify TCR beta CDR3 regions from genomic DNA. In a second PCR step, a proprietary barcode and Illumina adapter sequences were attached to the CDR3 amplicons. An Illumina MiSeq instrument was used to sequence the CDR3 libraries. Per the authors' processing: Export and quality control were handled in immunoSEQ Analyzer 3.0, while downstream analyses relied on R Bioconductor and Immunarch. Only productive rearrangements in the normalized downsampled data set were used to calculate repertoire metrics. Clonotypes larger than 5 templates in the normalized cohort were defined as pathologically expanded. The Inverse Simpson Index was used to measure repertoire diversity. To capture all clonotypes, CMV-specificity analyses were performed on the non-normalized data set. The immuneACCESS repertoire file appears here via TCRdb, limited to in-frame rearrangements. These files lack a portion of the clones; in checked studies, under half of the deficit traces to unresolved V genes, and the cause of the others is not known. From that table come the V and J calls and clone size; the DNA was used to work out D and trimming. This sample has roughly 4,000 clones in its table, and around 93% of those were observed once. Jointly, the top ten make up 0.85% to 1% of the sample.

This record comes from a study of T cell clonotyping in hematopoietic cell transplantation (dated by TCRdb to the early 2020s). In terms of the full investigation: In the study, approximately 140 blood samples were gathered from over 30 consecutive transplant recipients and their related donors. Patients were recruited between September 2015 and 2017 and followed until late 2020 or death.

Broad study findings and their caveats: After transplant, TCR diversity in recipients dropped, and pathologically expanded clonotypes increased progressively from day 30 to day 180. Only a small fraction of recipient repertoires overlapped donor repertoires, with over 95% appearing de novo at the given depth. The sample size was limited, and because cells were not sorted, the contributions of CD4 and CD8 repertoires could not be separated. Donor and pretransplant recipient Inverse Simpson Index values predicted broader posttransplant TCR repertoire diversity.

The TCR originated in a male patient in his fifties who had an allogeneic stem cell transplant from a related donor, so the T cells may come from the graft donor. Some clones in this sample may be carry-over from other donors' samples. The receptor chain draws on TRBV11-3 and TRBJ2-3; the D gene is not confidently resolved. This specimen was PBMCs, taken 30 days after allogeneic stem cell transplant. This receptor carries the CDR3 CASSLSTDTQYF. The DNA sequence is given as TGTGCCAGCAGCCTAAGCACAGATACGCAGTATTTT.